This TCR beta chain originates from a study of cytomegalovirus exposure and HLA in healthy donors (dated by TCRdb to 2017 to 2019). About the study as a whole: An earlier analysis of approximately 550 of the donors reported approximately 300 Gb of sequence data and around 110 million unique TCR beta sequences from about 200 million T cells. An early release that covered about 600 HLA-typed donors contained approximately 300 gigabases of sequencing data and about 84 million unique TCR sequences. Among the roughly 390 genotyped donors, approximately 81% belonged to the genetic ancestry cluster associated with self-reported Caucasian donors. The study aimed to test whether cataloging public T cell receptors could reveal signatures of past pathogen exposure. The study profiled the T cell repertoires of about 720 subjects by immunosequencing and related them to cytomegalovirus serostatus. In addition to the first cohort of 650 to 750 subjects, a separate validation cohort of over 90 different subjects was used. The study combined high-throughput TCR immunosequencing, statistical association of individual TCRs with disease status, and machine learning to predict cytomegalovirus infection status. In a later analysis, previously published TCR beta repertoires from hundreds of donors were re-analyzed and high-resolution HLA genotyping was added so that TCR occurrence patterns could be studied. The later analysis used no new phenotypic data to find candidate immune exposures, relying instead on TCR beta sequences and their occurrence across donors. An earlier analysis of approximately 500 of the donors applied high-throughput TCR beta sequencing to assess whether each TCR beta V gene segment acted as functional or pseudogenic. Donor age, sex, ethnicity and CMV serostatus were compiled together with the repertoire data. In a later genetic analysis, genome-wide SNP genotypes for about three fifths of the roughly 670 donors were used, and that subset was treated as a discovery cohort. All discovery cohort repertoires had been generated on a single sequencing platform. Class I and class II HLA loci were covered by the typing at four-digit resolution. Typing coverage varied by locus: about 620-630 donors for A, B, C, DRB1 and DQB1; 522 for DQA1; 606 for DPA1; 450 to 480 for DPB1. Because of strong linkage in the cohort, five DR-DQ haplotypes were treated as single units for association and clustering. Among almost 400 genotyped donors of the cohort, an average of approximately 240,000 unique TCR beta nucleotide sequences were sequenced per donor, roughly a sixth of them non-productive.

The cohort comprised 550 to 700 healthy bone marrow donors. At the time of sampling, all cohort members were nominally healthy, though unrecorded immune exposures were likely present. The donor was CMV seropositive and belonged to the group of around 300 seropositive cohort members. Every donor gave a peripheral blood sample, and the peripheral blood mononuclear cells from that sample were used for TCR beta sequencing. Genomic DNA was extracted from the blood cell samples with the Qiagen DNeasy Blood Extraction Kit. Library preparation was by the immunoSEQ multiplex PCR assay. For the multiplex PCR, a mixture combining 60 forward primers for TCR Vbeta segments and 13 reverse primers for TCR Jbeta segments was used. The CDR3 region of rearranged TCR beta genes was amplified from genomic DNA with a multiplex PCR assay. On the Illumina HiSeq System, the amplified TCR beta libraries were sequenced as 87-base-pair reads. The authors processed their data as follows. A later analysis counted tens of millions of unique TCR beta chains across the 666 repertoires, and roughly 9.9 million of these chains were shared by at least two donors. Raw reads were error-corrected and collapsed into unique sequences with a nearest-neighbor algorithm that merged closely related sequences to remove PCR and sequencing errors. CDR3 sequences were aligned to IMGT reference sequences to assign V, D and J gene segments. Each retained sequence needed at least a six-nucleotide match to both a V gene segment and a J gene segment. A rearrangement counted as productive if the CDR3 had no stop codons and remained in frame with V and J, and every other rearrangement counted as non-productive. Following IMGT convention, CDR3 was defined as the stretch from the second conserved V-encoded cysteine to the conserved J-encoded phenylalanine. In an earlier analysis of more than 550 of the donors, sequences lacking an unambiguous match to a single V gene segment were excluded. In an earlier analysis of a few hundred of the donors, V segments were called functional above 56.7% productive rearrangements and were called segregating when the between-donor standard deviation exceeded 5%. A statistical classification framework was built to diagnose cytomegalovirus status from the catalog of TCR beta chain sequences. V and J gene assignment, in a later analysis, came from comparing TCR nucleotide sequences with IMGT/GENE-DB human TR gene sequences. A later analysis assigned CDR3 sequences and most-parsimonious VDJ recombination scenarios with the TCRdist pipeline. In a later analysis, each TCR beta chain was defined by its CDR3 amino acid sequence together with its V-gene family, and reads lacking a unique V-gene family were excluded. In a later analysis, some 600 highly shared, low-generation-probability nucleotide sequences were removed to address suspected cross-contamination and a sequencing artifact. For each public chain, a later analysis derived a clonal expansion index from normalized ranks of inferred template counts within each repertoire. Generation probabilities in a later analysis came from a VDJ recombination model fitted to out-of-frame rearrangements, and those results were checked against IGoR. A later analysis scored TCR-TCR, TCR-HLA and TCR-CMV co-occurrence with hypergeometric tests, applying a repertoire-size bias correction to TCR pairs. False discovery rates were estimated in a later analysis by permuting HLA or CMV assignments 20 times. In a later analysis, co-occurring TCRs were grouped using DBSCAN, with TCRdist sequence similarity added in when clustering inside HLA-allele-positive subsets. Co-occurrence clustering excluded repertoires with fewer than 30,000 or more than 120,000 public chains, plus five with anomalous nucleotide sharing. TCRdb mirrors the immuneACCESS table, restricted to in-frame sequences. Some clones are absent from its copies; in checked studies, under half trace to an unresolved V gene, and the reason for the others is unknown. V and J calls and clone size are copied from that table; D and trimming were computed from the DNA. Here the sample has more than 100,000 clones; 75% to 85% occur a single time. The ten biggest clones cover about 8.1% of the sample.

A note on this clone: The antigen this receptor binds is unknown. Base qualities are not at hand, and no much larger clone is one base apart.

What the study reported, not specific to this receptor: In a later genetic analysis, fewer N-insertions in productive TCRs were reported among donors in an Asian-associated ancestry cluster than the 666-donor mean. Because the 87-base-pair reads could not distinguish some IMGT-functional V segments, including TRBV6-2 and TRBV6-3, those segments were excluded. Because counts were too low, 15 to 20 rarely observed V segments, including chromosome 9 orphons, were left out of the earlier analysis of several hundred of the donors. According to a later analysis, parvovirus B19, influenza, CMV and Epstein-Barr virus appeared linked to several top co-occurrence clusters. CMV serostatus was the only immune exposure information available for the cohort. Linkage disequilibrium might explain the correlated functional status among segregating V segments, but an unknown experimental factor could not be ruled out. Assigning TCR associations to individual alleles was difficult when HLA alleles, especially DR and DQ, strongly co-occurred. Broadly in line with IMGT annotations, most TCR beta V segments showed up in productive rearrangements about 87% or about 30% of the time in an earlier analysis of around 600 of the donors. In a later analysis, TCR association rates were found to vary across HLA loci, with the most associated TCRs seen for DRB1 alleles and the fewest for HLA-C alleles. Most TCR sequences were observed very rarely across donors, whereas some public TCRs were present in many individuals. Because HLA typing was missing for some donors at each locus, association tests included only the typed subset. Three of the identified cytomegalovirus-associated TCR beta chains were confirmed in vitro to be specific for cytomegalovirus antigens. In the study, 150 to 200 TCR beta chains were listed as associated with cytomegalovirus. It was suggested by the authors that the approach could potentially be generalized to other disease states and immunological phenotypes. At a false discovery rate of 0.05, a later analysis linked under 20,000 TCR beta sequences to specific HLA alleles. Roughly uniform sequencing depth across donors was assumed in presence/absence analyses, although this assumption may not hold. In a later analysis, most CMV-associated TCR beta chains were found to appear HLA-restricted, with HLA associations seemingly driven largely by CMV exposure. V-gene and J-gene trimming of TCR beta chains was associated with a missense DCLRE1C variant in a later genetic analysis, and the association was replicated in an independent cohort. The cohort was sequenced for TCR beta chains only, and without alpha or paired-chain data the features that could be detected were limited. A further reported finding was that TCR beta sequences accurately predicted the HLA-A and HLA-B alleles for most subjects in the first cohort. A cluster of highly shared sequence variants was judged likely to be a technical artifact of the sequencing pipeline. A later analysis found that HLA-associated TCR beta chains were more clonally expanded and had lower generation probabilities than equally common non-associated chains. In both the original and validation cohorts, the classifier was reported to diagnose cytomegalovirus status with high specificity and sensitivity.

The germline V end is reduced by 3 bases and the J end by 3 bases; junction bases left unmatched: 8. The CDR3 runs 16 residues from the cysteine to the phenylalanine. Only the CDR3 region is kept as DNA, spanning 48 bases read in frame from base 1. For CDR1 and CDR2, the germline V gene lists LGHNA and YNFKEQ. This TCR derives from a woman between 45 and 65 years old in good health and CMV-seropositive. The specimen was PBMCs. In this chain, TRBV4-2 is recombined with TRBJ2-1, and 7 junction bases match TRBD2. This receptor carries the CDR3 CASSQSYKRGYNEQFF. The base sequence is TGTGCCAGCAGCCAGTCTTACAAGCGGGGCTACAATGAGCAGTTCTTC.